The rows below give T cell receptor beta chains drawn from one sample of a study of Ad26.COV2.S vaccination and SARS-CoV-2 variants. Libraries were prepared by immunoSEQ multiplex PCR; TCRdb keeps only in-frame clonotypes and omits some of them. Of around 320,000 clones listed, 85% to 90% are singletons. The input for sequencing was peripheral blood, taken in a trial of Ad26.COV2.S vaccine versus placebo. These receptors were collected from a person aged 18 to 65 who received the Ad26.COV2.S COVID-19 vaccine or a placebo. The conserved cysteine and the conserved F or W are not part of the CDR3 here. Fields, in order: D gene, V gene, clone size, CDR3 protein. The D gene is left open where the match is weak. Size tells how often a clone was seen (once, few, many) or the class of an expanded clone, and some rows leave it out.

NA	TRBV11-3	NA	ASSFSTTTEAF
TRBD1	TRBV7-2	NA	ASSPDRTDRVGWRTEAF
NA	TRBV9	NA	ASSPHATALEYTEAF
NA	TRBV6-1	NA	ASSEQPIWSTNEKLF
NA	TRBV7-9	NA	ASSKNTGELF
NA	TRBV7-9	few	ASSFSRDTEAF
NA	TRBV5-1	NA	ASRRDYNEQF
NA	TRBV23-1	NA	APTRGGSML
NA	TRBV7-9	NA	ASRQELRNSGANVLT
NA	TRBV5-6	NA	ASSLGQNNYGYT
NA	TRBV9	NA	ASSVGGQETQY
NA	TRBV21-1	NA	ASSQKVGGASYEQY
TRBD1	TRBV19	NA	ASSSTGTSPGNTIY
NA	TRBV4-3	NA	ASSQKVVVRPLDQPQH
TRBD1	TRBV11-3	NA	ASSLLPGQGDGVYGYT
NA	TRBV6-6	NA	ASSPWGGGDEQY
NA	TRBV19	few	ASSINQGYSPLH
NA	TRBV18	NA	ASSLPVISGNTIY
NA	TRBV5-8	NA	ASSLGLNNYGYT
NA	TRBV30	NA	AWSRQGNTEAF
NA	TRBV5-1	once	ASSLGALGNQPQH
TRBD1	TRBV30	NA	AWTLGTGTSGNTIY
NA	TRBV19	NA	ASSIVIQGHQPQH